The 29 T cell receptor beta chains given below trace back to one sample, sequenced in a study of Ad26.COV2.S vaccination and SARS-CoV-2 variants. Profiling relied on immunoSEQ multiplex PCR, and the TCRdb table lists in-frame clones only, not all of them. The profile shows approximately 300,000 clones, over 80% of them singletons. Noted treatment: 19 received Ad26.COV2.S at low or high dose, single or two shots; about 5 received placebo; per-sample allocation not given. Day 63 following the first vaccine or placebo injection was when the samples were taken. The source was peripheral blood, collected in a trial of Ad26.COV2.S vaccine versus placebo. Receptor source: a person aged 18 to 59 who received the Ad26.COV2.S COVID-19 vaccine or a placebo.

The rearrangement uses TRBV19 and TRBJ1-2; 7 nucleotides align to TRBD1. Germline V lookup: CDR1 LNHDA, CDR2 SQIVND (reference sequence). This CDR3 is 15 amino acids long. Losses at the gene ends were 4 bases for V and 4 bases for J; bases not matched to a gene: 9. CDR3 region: CASSTPAGGIYGYTF. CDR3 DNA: TGTGCCAGTAGTACCCCGGCAGGGGGGATCTATGGCTACACCTTC.

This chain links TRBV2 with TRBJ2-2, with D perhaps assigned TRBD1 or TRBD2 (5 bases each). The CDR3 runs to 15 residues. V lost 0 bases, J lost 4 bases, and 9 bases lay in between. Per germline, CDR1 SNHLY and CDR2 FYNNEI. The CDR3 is CASSEAYGTTGELFF. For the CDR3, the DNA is TGTGCCAGCAGTGAAGCGTACGGGACCACCGGGGAGCTGTTTTTT.

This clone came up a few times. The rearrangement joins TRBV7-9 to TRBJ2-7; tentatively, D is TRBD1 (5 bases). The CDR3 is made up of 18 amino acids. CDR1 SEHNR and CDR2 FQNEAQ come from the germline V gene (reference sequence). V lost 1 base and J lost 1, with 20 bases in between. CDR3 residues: CASSLGSDRRYLSYEQYF. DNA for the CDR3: TGTGCCAGCAGCTTAGGGTCAGACAGACGATATCTTTCCTACGAGCAGTACTTC.

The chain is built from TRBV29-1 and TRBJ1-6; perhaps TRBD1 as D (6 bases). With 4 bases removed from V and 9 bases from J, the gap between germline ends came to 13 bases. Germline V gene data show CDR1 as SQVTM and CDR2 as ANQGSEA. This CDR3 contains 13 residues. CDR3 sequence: CSVGGPTGSPLHF. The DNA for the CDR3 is TGCAGCGTTGGGGGGCCCACCGGTTCACCCCTCCACTTT.

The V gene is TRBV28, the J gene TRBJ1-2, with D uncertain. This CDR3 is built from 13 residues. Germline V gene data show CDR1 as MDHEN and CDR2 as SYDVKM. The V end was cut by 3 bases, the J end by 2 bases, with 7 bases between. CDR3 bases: TGTGCCAGCAGTTTTACAAGAAACTATGGCTACACCTTC. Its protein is CASSFTRNYGYTF.

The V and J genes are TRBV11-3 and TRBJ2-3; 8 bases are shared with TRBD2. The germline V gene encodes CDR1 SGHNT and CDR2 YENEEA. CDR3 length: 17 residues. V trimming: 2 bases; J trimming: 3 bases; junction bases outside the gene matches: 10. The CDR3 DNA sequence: TGTGCCAGCAGCTTAAAGACGGGGGGGCTGAGAACAGATACGCAGTATTTT. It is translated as CASSLKTGGLRTDTQYF. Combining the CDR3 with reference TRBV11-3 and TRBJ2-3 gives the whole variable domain EAGVVQSPRYKIIEKKQPVAFWCNPISGHNTLYWYLQNLGQGPELLIRYENEEAVDDSQLPKDRFSAERLKGVDSTLKIQPAELGDSAVYLCASSLKTGGLRTDTQYFGPGTRLTVL.

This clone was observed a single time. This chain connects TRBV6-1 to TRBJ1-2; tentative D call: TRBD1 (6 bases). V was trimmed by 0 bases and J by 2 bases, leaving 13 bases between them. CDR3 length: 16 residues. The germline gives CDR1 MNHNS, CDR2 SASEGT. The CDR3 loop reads CASSEAKGVPNYGYTF. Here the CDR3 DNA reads TGTGCCAGCAGTGAAGCGAAGGGGGTGCCGAACTATGGCTACACCTTC.

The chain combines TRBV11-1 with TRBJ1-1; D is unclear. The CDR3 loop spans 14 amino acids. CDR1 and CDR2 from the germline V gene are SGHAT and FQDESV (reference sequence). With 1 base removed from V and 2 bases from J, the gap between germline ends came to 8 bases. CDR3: CASSLVRSNTEAFF. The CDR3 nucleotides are TGTGCCAGCAGCTTAGTAAGGAGCAACACTGAAGCTTTCTTT.

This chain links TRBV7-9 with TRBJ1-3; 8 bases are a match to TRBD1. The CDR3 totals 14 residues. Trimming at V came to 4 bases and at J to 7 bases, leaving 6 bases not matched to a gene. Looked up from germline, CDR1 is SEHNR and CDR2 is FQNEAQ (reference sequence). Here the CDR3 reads CASSSPRQGNTIYF. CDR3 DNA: TGTGCCAGCAGCTCCCCTCGACAGGGGAACACCATATATTTT. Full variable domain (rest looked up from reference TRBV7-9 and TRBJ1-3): DTGVSQNPRHKITKRGQNVTFRCDPISEHNRLYWYRQTLGQGPEFLTYFQNEAQLEKSRLLSDRFSAERPKGSFSTLEIQRTEQGDSAMYLCASSSPRQGNTIYFGEGSWLTVV.

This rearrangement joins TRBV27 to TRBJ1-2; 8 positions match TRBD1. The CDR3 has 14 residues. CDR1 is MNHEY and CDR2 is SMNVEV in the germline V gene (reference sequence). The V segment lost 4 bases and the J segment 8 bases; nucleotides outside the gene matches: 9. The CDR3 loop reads CASSSNRGRRGYTF. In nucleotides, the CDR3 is TGTGCCAGCAGTTCAAACAGGGGGAGGCGAGGCTACACCTTC.

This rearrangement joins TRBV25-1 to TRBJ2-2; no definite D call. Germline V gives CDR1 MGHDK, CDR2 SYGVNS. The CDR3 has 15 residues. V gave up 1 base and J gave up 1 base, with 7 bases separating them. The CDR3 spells CASSELEKNTGELFF. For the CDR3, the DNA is TGTGCCAGCAGTGAATTGGAGAAGAACACCGGGGAGCTGTTTTTT.

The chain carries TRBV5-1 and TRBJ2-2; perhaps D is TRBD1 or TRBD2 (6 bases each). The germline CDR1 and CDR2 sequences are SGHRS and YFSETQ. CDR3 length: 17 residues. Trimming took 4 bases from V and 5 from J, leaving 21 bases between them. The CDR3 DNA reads TGCGCCAGCAGCCAGGGACAAACGGGGGCATGGACCGGGGAGCTGTTTTTT. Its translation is CASSQGQTGAWTGELFF.

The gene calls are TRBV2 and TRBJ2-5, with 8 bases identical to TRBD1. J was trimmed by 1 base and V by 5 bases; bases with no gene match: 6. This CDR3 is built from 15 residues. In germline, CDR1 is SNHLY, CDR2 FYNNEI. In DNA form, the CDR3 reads TGTGCCAGCAGTTTGGGACAGGCTGTCCAAGAGACCCAGTACTTC. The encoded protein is CASSLGQAVQETQYF.

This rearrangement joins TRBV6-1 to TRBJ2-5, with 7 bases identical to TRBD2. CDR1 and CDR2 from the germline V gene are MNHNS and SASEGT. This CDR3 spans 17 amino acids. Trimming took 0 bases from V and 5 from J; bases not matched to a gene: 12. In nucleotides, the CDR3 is TGTGCCAGCAGTGAAGCGGGGCTAGCGGTCTGGGGGGAGACCCAGTACTTC. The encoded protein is CASSEAGLAVWGETQYF.

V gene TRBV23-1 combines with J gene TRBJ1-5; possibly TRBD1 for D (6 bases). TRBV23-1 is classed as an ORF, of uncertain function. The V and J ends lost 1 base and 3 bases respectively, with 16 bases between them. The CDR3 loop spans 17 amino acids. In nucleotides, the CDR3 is TGCGCCAGCAGTCAATATTCCTGCCGGGGGCACAATCAGCCCCAGCATTTT. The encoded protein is CASSQYSCRGHNQPQHF.

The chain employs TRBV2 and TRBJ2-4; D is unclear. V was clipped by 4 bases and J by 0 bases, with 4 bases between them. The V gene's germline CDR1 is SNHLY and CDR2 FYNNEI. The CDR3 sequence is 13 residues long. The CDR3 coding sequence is TGTGCCAGCAGTGGGGTAGCCAAAAACATTCAGTACTTC. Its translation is CASSGVAKNIQYF.

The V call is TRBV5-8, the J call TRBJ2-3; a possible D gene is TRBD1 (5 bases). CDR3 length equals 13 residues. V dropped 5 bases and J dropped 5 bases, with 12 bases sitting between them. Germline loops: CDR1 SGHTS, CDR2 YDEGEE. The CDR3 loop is CASRPGFGDTQYF. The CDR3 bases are TGTGCCAGCAGACCAGGGTTTGGAGATACGCAGTATTTT.

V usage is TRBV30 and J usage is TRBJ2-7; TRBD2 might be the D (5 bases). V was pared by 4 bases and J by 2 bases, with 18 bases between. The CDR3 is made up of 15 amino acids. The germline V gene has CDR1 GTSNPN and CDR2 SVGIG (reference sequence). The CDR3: CAWIGWENNAYEQYF. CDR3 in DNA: TGTGCCTGGATTGGTTGGGAGAATAATGCCTACGAGCAGTACTTC.

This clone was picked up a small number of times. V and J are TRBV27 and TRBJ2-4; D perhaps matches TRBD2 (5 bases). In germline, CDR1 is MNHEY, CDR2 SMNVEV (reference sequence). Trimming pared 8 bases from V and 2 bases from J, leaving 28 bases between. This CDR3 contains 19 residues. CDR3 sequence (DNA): TGTGCCAGCGGCCCCGCGGGCCCCGATCTCAGATGGACCAAAAACATTCAGTACTTC. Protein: CASGPAGPDLRWTKNIQYF.

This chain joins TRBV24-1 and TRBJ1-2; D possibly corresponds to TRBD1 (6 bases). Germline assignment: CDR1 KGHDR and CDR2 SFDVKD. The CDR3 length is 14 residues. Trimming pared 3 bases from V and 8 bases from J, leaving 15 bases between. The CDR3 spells CATSDVTGFRGYTF. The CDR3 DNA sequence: TGTGCCACCAGTGATGTTACAGGGTTTCGCGGCTACACCTTC.

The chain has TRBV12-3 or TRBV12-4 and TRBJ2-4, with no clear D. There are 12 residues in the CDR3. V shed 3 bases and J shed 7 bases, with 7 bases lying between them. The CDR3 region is CASSFHMNIQYF. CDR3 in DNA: TGTGCCAGCAGTTTTCACATGAACATTCAGTACTTC.

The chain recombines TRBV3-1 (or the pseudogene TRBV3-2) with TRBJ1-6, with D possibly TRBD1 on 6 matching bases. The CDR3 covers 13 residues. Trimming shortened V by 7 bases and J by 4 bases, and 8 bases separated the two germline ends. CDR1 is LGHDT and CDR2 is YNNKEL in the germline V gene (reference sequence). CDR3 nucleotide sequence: TGTGCCAGCAAAGACAGGTATAATTCACCCCTCCACTTT. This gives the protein CASKDRYNSPLHF.

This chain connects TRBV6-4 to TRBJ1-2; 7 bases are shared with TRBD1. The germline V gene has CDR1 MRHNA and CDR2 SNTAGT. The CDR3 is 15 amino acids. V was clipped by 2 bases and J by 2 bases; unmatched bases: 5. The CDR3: CASSDEAGGNYGYTF. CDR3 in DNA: TGTGCCAGCAGTGACGAGGCAGGGGGGAACTATGGCTACACCTTC.

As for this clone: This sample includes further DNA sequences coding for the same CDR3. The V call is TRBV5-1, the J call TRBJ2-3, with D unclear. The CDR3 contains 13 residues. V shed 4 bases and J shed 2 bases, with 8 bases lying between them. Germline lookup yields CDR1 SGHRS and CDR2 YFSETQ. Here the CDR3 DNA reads TGCGCCAGCAGCCCAGACAACACAGATACGCAGTATTTT. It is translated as CASSPDNTDTQYF.

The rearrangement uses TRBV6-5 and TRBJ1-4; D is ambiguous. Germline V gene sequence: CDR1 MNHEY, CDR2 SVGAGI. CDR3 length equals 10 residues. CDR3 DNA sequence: TGTCGATGGGAGGAGGAAAAACTGTTTTTT. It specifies CRWEEEKLFF.

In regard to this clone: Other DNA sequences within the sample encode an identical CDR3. In DNA form, the CDR3 reads TGTGCCTGTAGGCTGAGCTCCTACGAGCAGTACTTC. Translating gives CACRLSSYEQYF. This sequence joins TRBV30 and TRBJ2-7; D unclear. V was pared by 6 bases and J by 0 bases, with 9 bases between. In germline, CDR1 is GTSNPN, CDR2 SVGIG (reference sequence). The CDR3 totals 12 residues.

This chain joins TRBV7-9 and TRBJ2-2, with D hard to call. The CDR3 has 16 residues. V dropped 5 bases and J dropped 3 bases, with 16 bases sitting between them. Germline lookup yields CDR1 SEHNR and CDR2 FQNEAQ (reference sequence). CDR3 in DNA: TGTGCCAGCAGCCTACTTTTGGCCACTTACACCGGGGAGCTGTTTTTT. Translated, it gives CASSLLLATYTGELFF.

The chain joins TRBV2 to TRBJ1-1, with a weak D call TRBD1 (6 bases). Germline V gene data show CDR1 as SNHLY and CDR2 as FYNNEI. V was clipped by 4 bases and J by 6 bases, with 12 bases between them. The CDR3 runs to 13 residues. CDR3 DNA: TGTGCCAGCAGTGGGGGGGGGCTGGCTGAAGCTTTCTTT. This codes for CASSGGGLAEAFF.

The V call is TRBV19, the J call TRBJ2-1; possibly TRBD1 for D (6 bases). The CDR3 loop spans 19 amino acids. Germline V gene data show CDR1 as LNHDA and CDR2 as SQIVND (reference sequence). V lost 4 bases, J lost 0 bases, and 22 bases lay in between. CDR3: CASSTRGGVGFSSYNEQFF. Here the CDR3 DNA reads TGTGCCAGTAGTACGCGAGGGGGTGTGGGGTTTTCCTCCTACAATGAGCAGTTCTTC.